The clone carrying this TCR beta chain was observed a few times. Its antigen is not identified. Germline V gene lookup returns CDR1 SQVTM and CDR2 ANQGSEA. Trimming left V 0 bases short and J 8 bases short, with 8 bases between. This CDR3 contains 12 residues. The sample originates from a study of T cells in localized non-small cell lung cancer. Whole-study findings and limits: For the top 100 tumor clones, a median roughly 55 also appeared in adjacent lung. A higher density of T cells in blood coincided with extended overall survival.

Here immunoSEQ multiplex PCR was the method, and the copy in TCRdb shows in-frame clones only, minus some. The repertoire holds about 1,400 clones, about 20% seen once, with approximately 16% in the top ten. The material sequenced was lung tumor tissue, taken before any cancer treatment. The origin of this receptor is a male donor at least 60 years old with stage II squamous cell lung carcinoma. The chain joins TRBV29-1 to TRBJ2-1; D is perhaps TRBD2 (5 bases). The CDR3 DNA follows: TGCAGCGTTGAAGAGCTAGCCTATGAGCAGTTCTTC. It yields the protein CSVEELAYEQFF.